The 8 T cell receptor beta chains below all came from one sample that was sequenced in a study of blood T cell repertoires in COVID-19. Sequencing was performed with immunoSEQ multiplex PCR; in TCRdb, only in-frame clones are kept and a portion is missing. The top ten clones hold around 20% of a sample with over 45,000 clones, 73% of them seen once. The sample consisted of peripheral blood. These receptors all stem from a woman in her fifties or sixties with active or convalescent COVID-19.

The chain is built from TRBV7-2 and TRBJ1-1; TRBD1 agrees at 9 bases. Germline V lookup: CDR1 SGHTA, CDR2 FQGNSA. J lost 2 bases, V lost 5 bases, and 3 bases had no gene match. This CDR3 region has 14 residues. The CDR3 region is CASSRGQGNTEAFF. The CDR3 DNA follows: TGTGCCAGCAGCCGGGGACAGGGAAACACTGAAGCTTTCTTT.

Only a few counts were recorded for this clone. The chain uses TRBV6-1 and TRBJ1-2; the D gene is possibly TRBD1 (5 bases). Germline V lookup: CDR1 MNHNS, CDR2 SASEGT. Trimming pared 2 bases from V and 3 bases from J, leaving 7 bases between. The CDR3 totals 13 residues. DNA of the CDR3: TGTGCCAGCAGTGAATTAGGGGACTATGGCTACACCTTC. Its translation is CASSELGDYGYTF.

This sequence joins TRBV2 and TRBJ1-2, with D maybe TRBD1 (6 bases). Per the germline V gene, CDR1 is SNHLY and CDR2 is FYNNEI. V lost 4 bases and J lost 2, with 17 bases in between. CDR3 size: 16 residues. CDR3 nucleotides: TGTGCCAGCAGTGGCCGGGCGGACAGCGAGAACTATGGCTACACCTTC. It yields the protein CASSGRADSENYGYTF.

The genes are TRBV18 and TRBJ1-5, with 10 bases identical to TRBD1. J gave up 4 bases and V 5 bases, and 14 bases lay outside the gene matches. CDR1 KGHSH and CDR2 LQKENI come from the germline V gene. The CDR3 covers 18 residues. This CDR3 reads CASSDRAGQGIRNQPQHF. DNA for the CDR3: TGTGCCAGCTCAGACCGGGCGGGACAGGGGATCAGAAATCAGCCCCAGCATTTT.

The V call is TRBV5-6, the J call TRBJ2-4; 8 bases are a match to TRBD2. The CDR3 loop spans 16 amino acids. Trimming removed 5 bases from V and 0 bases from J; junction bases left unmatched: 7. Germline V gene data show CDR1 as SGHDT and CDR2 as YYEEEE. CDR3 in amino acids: CASRVGLAGAKNIQYF. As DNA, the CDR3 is TGTGCCAGCAGGGTCGGGCTAGCGGGAGCCAAAAACATTCAGTACTTC.

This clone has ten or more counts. The CDR3 nucleotides read TGTGCCAGCAGTCCGCGGAGGGGCGGGAGGAATGAGCAGTTCTTC. Encoded protein: CASSPRRGGRNEQFF. This rearrangement joins TRBV3-1 (or the pseudogene TRBV3-2) to TRBJ2-1; 8 bases map to TRBD2. The CDR3 totals 15 residues. Germline CDR1 LGHDT, CDR2 YNNKEL (reference sequence). V lost 6 bases to trimming and J lost 7 bases; unmatched junction nucleotides: 11.

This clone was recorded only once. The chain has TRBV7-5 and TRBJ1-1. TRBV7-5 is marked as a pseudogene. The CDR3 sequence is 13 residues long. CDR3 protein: CVRSQEGDTEAFF. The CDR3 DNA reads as TGTGTCAGAAGCCAAGAGGGAGACACTGAAGCTTTCTTT.

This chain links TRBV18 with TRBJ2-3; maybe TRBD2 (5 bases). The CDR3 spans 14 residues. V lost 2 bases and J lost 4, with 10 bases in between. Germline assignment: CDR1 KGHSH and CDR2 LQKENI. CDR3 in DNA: TGTGCCAGCTCACCATTGAGAGCGGCAGATACGCAGTATTTT. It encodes CASSPLRAADTQYF.